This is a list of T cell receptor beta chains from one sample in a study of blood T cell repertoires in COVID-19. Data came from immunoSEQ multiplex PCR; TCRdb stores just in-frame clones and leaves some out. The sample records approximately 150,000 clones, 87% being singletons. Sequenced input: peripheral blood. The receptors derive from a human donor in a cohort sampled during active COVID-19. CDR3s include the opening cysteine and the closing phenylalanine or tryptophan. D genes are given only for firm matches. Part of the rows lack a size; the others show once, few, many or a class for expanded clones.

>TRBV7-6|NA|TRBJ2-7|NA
TGTGCCAGCAGCTTAGGGGGGCAAGGCTACGAGCAGTACTTC
CASSLGGQGYEQYF
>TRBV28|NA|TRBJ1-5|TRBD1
TGTGCCAGCAGTCGTTCGGGACAGGGGGCGAGCAATCAGCCCCAGCATTTT
CASSRSGQGASNQPQHF
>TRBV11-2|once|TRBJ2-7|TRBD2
TGTGCCAGCGTTGCTTTAGCGGGGCACTCCTACGAGCAGTACTTC
CASVALAGHSYEQYF
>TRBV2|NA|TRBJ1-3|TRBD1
TGTGCCAGCAGTTGGGACAGCCGGAACACCATATATTTT
CASSWDSRNTIYF
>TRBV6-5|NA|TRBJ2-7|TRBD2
TGTGCCAGCAGTTACAGGGGAGGGGAGCAGTACTTC
CASSYRGGEQYF
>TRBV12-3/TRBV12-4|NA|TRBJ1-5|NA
TGTGCCAGCAGTTTCAGGGTAGGTCAGCCCCAGCATTTT
CASSFRVGQPQHF
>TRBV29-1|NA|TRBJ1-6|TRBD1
TGCAGCGTGGACAGGACTCCCAACTCCTATAATTCACCCCTCCACTTT
CSVDRTPNSYNSPLHF
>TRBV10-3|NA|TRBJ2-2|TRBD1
TGTGCCATCAGTGAGCCGGGACAGGGTCGCACCGGGGAGCTGTTTTTT
CAISEPGQGRTGELFF
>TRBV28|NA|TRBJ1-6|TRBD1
TGTGCCAGCAGTTTGGGACAGGGGATCCTAAATTCACCCCTCCACTTT
CASSLGQGILNSPLHF
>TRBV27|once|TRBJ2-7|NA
TGTGCCAGCAGTCTAACCGGGACTCGCTACGAGCAGTACTTC
CASSLTGTRYEQYF
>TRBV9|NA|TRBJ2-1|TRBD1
TGTGCCAGCAGCGTAGAAGGGGGCGCGTGGAATGAGCAGTTCTTC
CASSVEGGAWNEQFF
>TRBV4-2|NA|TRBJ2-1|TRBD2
TGTGCCAGCAGCCAAGAACCAGCGGGAGGCCTCTACAATGAGCAGTTCTTC
CASSQEPAGGLYNEQFF
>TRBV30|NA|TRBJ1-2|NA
TGTGCCTGGAGGCAGGGGACACCCAACTATGGCTACACCTTC
CAWRQGTPNYGYTF
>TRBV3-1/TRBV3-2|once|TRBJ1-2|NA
TGTGCCAGCAGCCAAGACCGAGAGAGCTATGGCTACACCTTC
CASSQDRESYGYTF
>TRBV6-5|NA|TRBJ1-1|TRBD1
TGTGCCAGCAGTATCCAACAGGGGCGGGCTGAAGCTTTCTTT
CASSIQQGRAEAFF